The T cell receptor beta chain described here comes from a study of T-cell reconstitution after alpha-beta-depleted transplantation in children. There are a few counts of this clonotype. Using unique molecular identifiers, the investigators prepared the TCRbeta library. TCRdb fed the PCR reads into MiXCR, producing one record per CDR3 protein. The data hold about 500,000 distinct CDR3 sequences, with over 25% observed a single time. Trimming stripped 4 bases from V and 1 base from J, with 11 bases between. Germline CDR1 is SGHNT and CDR2 is YYREEE (reference sequence). The CDR3 loop spans 14 amino acids.

The input for sequencing was PBMCs from the stem cell graft donor, taken from the stem cell graft. The rearrangement links TRBV5-4 to TRBJ1-2; D uncertain. The TCR sequence derives from a human donor who donated a stem cell graft to a child with aplastic anemia. DNA for the CDR3: TGTGCCAGCAGCGCCGAGGGCCGTAACTATGGCTACACCTTC. Its translation is CASSAEGRNYGYTF.